Listed below are T cell receptor beta chains from one sample, sequenced in a study of T-cell memory formation after mild COVID-19. In TCRdb, the 5' RACE reads were re-called with MiXCR into one record per CDR3 protein. Here the sample spans over 120,000 distinct CDR3 sequences, under 30% being singletons. Sequenced material: PBMCs or a T cell subset sorted from them (not recorded which). The receptor set was obtained from an adult woman who had mild COVID-19 (a few samples of this study predate the infection). Cell type and time point are not known. The CDR3 runs from the conserved cysteine through the conserved F or W. The D gene is left open where the match is weak.

cdr3_length | d_call | j_call | v_call | cdr3_aa
13 | - | TRBJ2-5 | TRBV7-9 | CASSPSPRETQYF
15 | TRBD1 | TRBJ2-2 | TRBV12-3/TRBV12-4 | CASSWDSGNTGELFF
14 | TRBD1 | TRBJ1-2 | TRBV6-5 | CASSQPGQGYGYTF
14 | - | TRBJ1-1 | TRBV30 | CAWNPGRGNTEAFF
16 | TRBD1 | TRBJ2-3 | TRBV28 | CANSPGTGQEADTQYF
16 | - | TRBJ1-2 | TRBV12-3/TRBV12-4 | CASSWDFGGVDYGYTF
13 | - | TRBJ2-7 | TRBV10-3 | CAIKFGGAYEQYF
13 | - | TRBJ1-1 | TRBV5-1 | CASSLPGEAEAFF
17 | TRBD1 | TRBJ2-1 | TRBV24-1 | CATSDVGGQGSFHEQFF
12 | - | TRBJ1-1 | TRBV7-9 | CASSLAHDEAFF
15 | TRBD2 | TRBJ2-7 | TRBV5-5 | CASSTAASGRWEQYF
15 | TRBD2 | TRBJ2-7 | TRBV7-8 | CASSPGRGGLYEQYF
13 | - | TRBJ1-4 | TRBV15 | CATQQRTNEKLFF
14 | TRBD1 | TRBJ2-1 | TRBV20-1 | CSARVRDSYNEQFF
14 | TRBD1 | TRBJ2-7 | TRBV3-1 | CASSQAEGAREQYF
18 | - | TRBJ2-2 | TRBV7-8 | CASSFFWNREDGTGELFF
15 | TRBD2 | TRBJ2-7 | TRBV3-1 | CASSLGLAGVWEQYF
15 | - | TRBJ2-3 | TRBV13 | CASSGDRERGDTQYF
17 | TRBD2 | TRBJ2-1 | TRBV27 | CASTSGSITPLGNEQFF
13 | - | TRBJ2-1 | TRBV5-1 | CASSRDFYNEQFF
16 | - | TRBJ2-4 | TRBV12-3/TRBV12-4 | CASRRQEDLAKNIQYF
15 | TRBD2 | TRBJ2-5 | TRBV4-3 | CASSQGSGRGETQYF
13 | - | TRBJ2-1 | TRBV7-2 | CASSLVENNEQFF
15 | - | TRBJ2-7 | TRBV5-1 | CASSLVGGEPYEQYF
17 | TRBD2 | TRBJ2-1 | TRBV12-3/TRBV12-4 | CASSPPDLRGAYNEQFF
16 | - | TRBJ2-1 | TRBV7-9 | CASNTNRVGGYNEQFF
12 | - | TRBJ2-7 | TRBV9 | CASSVNHYEQYF
16 | - | TRBJ2-7 | TRBV4-2 | CASSQRLASERYEQYF
15 | TRBD1 | TRBJ1-1 | TRBV9 | CASSVEDRLNTEAFF
13 | - | TRBJ1-1 | TRBV7-6 | CASSSRRWTEAFF
15 | - | TRBJ2-3 | TRBV28 | CASWGRGTGTDTQYF
16 | TRBD1 | TRBJ2-2 | TRBV7-6 | CASSLPGGLSTGELFF
14 | - | TRBJ2-3 | TRBV27 | CASRAFSWEDTQYF
13 | - | TRBJ2-7 | TRBV30 | CAWSEPGNYEQYF
12 | - | TRBJ1-2 | TRBV12-3/TRBV12-4 | CASSGDRGDHTF
17 | - | TRBJ1-2 | TRBV12-3/TRBV12-4 | CASSLLSLTGFGYGYTF
12 | - | TRBJ1-1 | TRBV5-1 | CASSNTGYEAFF
13 | - | TRBJ2-3 | TRBV6-4 | CASSGSSTDTQYF
19 | - | TRBJ2-5 | TRBV3-1 | CASSQDVSLAAAAQETQYF
15 | - | TRBJ1-1 | TRBV9 | CASSTQGKGVTEAFF
14 | - | TRBJ1-2 | TRBV7-9 | CASSLAGPDHGYTF
14 | - | TRBJ2-7 | TRBV4-3 | CASSQFGGTYEQYF
13 | - | TRBJ1-1 | TRBV20-1 | CSAISLEVTEAFF
17 | - | TRBJ2-1 | TRBV19 | CASSKTLGRGVYNEQFF
15 | - | TRBJ1-4 | TRBV5-1 | CASSSGDRVWEKLFF